This TCR beta chain was profiled in a study of T-cell memory formation after mild COVID-19. Overall study results and limits: Those CD4+ clones that contracted were mainly in CM and EM (CD8+ ones in EMRA). Pre-infection memory already had some responding clones, implying cross-reactive memory joined. Clones that shrank (day 15 to 85) were balanced CD4/CD8, whereas later expanders leaned CD4+.

TCRdb used MiXCR to reprocess the 5' RACE reads, holding one entry per CDR3 protein. The table records around 510,000 distinct CDR3 sequences, roughly a fifth of them present only once. The CDR3 runs to 14 residues. Germline V gives CDR1 SEHNR, CDR2 FQNEAQ (reference sequence). V lost 5 bases and J 4 bases, leaving 15 bases between the germline ends. This clonotype came up once. Its antigen is unidentified. This chain uses TRBV7-9 with TRBJ2-7, with D hard to call. This clonotype originated in an adult woman who had mild COVID-19 (a few samples of this study predate the infection). Cell type and time point are not known. The sample consisted of PBMCs or a T cell subset sorted from them (not recorded which). The CDR3 spells CASSRRGHPYEQYF. CDR3 in DNA: TGTGCCAGCAGCCGCCGTGGGCATCCATACGAGCAGTACTTC.